This T cell receptor (beta chain) was identified in a study of graft-versus-host responses after intestinal transplantation. Study-level information: Grafts were multivisceral, liver-intestinal, or isolated intestinal.

The CDR3 is 15 amino acids. V shed 3 bases, J shed 6 bases, and the junction held 3 bases outside the gene matches. The germline V gene encodes CDR1 LNHDA and CDR2 SQIVND (reference sequence). The assay was immunoSEQ multiplex PCR, and TCRdb's table has in-frame clones only and misses some. The sample includes 21,000 or so clones, 89% seen only once; the top ten take approximately 4.9%. This TCR was sampled from a human patient who received an intestinal transplant, so some T cells may come from the graft donor. This chain joins TRBV19 and TRBJ2-2; 11 positions match TRBD1. The sample here was PBMCs, taken just over 64 days after intestinal transplantation. The CDR3 sequence is CASSIWTGGPGELFF. CDR3 nucleotide sequence: TGTGCCAGTAGTATCTGGACAGGGGGCCCCGGGGAGCTGTTTTTT.